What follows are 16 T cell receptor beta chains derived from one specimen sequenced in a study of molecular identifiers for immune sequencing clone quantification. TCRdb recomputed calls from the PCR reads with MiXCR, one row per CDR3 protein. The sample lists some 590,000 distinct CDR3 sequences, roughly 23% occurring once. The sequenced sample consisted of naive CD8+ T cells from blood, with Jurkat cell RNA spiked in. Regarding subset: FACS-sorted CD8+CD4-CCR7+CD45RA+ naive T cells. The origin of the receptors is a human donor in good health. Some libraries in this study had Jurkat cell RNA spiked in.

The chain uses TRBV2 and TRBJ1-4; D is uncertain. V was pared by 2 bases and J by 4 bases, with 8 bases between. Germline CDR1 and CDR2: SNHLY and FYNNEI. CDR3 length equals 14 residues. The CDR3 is CASSELGGNEKLFF. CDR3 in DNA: TGTGCCAGCAGTGAACTCGGAGGTAATGAAAAACTGTTTTTT.

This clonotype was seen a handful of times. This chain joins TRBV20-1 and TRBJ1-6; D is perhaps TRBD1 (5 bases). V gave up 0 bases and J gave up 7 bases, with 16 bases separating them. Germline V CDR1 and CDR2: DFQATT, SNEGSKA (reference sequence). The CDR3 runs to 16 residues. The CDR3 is CSARDKGKGLNSPLHF. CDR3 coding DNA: TGCAGTGCTAGAGATAAGGGGAAGGGTCTGAATTCACCCCTCCACTTT.

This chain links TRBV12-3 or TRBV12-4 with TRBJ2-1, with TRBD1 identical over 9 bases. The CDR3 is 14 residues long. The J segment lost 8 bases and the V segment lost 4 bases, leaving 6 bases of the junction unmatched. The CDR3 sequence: CASSYGTGYYEQFF. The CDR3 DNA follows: TGTGCCAGCAGTTACGGGACAGGGTACTATGAGCAGTTCTTC.

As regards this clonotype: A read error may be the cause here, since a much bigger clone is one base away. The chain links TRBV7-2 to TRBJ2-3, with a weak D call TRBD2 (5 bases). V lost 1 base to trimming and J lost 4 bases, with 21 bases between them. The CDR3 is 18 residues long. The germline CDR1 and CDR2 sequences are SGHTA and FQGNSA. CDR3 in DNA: TGTGCCAGCAGCTTAGGTACGGTCGGCGGGCGCAGCGCAGATACGCAGTATTTT. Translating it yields CASSLGTVGGRSADTQYF.

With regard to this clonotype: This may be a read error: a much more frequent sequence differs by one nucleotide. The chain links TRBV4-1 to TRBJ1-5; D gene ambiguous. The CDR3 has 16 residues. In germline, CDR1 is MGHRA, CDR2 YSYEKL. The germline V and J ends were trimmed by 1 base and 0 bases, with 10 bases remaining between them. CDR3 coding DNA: TGCGCCAGCAGCCAAGGCCGGTCATATAGCAATCAGCCCCAGCATTTT. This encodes CASSQGRSYSNQPQHF.

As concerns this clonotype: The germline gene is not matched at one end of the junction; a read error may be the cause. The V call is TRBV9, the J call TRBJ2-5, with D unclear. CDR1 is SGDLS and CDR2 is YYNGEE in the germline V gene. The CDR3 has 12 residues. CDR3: CASSSNQEIQYF. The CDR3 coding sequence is TGTGCCAGCAGCTCAAACCAAGAGATCCAGTACTTC.

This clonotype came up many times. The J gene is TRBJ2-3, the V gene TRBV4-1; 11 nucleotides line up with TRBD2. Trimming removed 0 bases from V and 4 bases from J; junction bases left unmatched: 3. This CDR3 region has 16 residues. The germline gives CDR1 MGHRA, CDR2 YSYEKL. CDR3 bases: TGCGCCAGCAGCCAAGATGTACTAGCGGGGGCAGATACGCAGTATTTT. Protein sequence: CASSQDVLAGADTQYF.

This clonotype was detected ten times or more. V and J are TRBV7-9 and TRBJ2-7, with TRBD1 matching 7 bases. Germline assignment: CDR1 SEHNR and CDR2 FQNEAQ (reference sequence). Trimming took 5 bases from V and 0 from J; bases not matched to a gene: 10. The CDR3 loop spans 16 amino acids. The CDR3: CASSAWDSESSYEQYF. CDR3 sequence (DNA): TGTGCCAGCAGCGCCTGGGACAGCGAGAGCTCCTACGAGCAGTACTTC.

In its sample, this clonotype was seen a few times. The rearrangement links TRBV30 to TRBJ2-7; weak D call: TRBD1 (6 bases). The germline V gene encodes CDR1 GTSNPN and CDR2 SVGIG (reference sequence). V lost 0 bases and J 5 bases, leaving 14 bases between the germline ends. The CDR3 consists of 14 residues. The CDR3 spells CAWSVGIRGNEQYF. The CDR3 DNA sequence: TGTGCCTGGAGTGTAGGAATCAGGGGCAACGAGCAGTACTTC.

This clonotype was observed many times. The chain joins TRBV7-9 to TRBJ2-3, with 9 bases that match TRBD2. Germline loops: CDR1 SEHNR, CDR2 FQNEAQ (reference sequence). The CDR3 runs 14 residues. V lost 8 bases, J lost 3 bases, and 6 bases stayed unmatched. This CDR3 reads CASGSGSKTDTQYF. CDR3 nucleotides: TGTGCCAGCGGTAGCGGGAGTAAGACAGATACGCAGTATTTT.

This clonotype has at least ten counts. The CDR3 DNA is TGTGCCAGCAGTTTATTCGTTCAAGAGACCCAGTACTTC. Protein: CASSLFVQETQYF. V gene TRBV27 combines with J gene TRBJ2-5; no firm D call. There are 13 residues in the CDR3. Trimming took 1 base from V and 2 from J, leaving 5 bases between them. Germline CDR1 and CDR2: MNHEY and SMNVEV (reference sequence).

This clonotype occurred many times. The CDR3 region has the DNA TGTGCCAGCAGCTTGGCCGGGGGGCTGGCTTTCTTT. Translating gives CASSLAGGLAFF. The V and J genes are TRBV5-5 and TRBJ1-1; tentatively, D is TRBD1 (6 bases). Germline-derived CDR1 and CDR2 are SGHKS and YYEKEE (reference sequence). There are 12 residues in the CDR3. Trimming took off 0 bases at V and 11 bases at J, with 11 bases between the two ends.

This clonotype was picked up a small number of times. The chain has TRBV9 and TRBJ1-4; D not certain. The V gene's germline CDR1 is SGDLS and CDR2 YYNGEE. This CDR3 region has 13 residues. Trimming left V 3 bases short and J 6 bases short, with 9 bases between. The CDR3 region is CASSGDSHEKLFF. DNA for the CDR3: TGTGCCAGCAGCGGTGATAGTCATGAAAAACTGTTTTTT.

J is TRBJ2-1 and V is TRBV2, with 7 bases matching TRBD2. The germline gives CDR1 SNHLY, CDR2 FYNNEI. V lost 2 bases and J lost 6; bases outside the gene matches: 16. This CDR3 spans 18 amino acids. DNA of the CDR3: TGTGCCAGCAGTGAAACATTGACTAGCAGGGCCGTCGGCAATGAGCAGTTCTTC. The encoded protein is CASSETLTSRAVGNEQFF.

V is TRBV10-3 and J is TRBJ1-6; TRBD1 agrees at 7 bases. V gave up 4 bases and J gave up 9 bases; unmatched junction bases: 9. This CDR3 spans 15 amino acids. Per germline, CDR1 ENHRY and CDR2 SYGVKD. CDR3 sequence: CAISVGGRGFSPLHF. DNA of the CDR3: TGTGCCATCAGTGTAGGGGGCAGGGGGTTTTCACCCCTCCACTTT.

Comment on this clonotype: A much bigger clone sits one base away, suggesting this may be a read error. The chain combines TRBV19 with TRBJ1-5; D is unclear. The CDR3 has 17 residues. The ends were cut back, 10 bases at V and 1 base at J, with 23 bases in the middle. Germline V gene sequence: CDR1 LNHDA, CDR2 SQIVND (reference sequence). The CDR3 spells CATTCTSGRFSNQPQHF. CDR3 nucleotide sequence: TGTGCCACCACATGTACGTCAGGACGGTTCAGCAATCAGCCCCAGCATTTT.